The 23 T cell receptor beta chains presented below share a single source sample, sequenced in a study of shared clonotypes between healthy human individuals. Profiled with immunoSEQ multiplex PCR; TCRdb holds only in-frame clones, not every one. Among over 2 million clones listed, about 94% were seen once. Naive CD8 cells were CD45RO-negative, positively selected for CCR7, excluding terminally differentiated effector memory CD45RA+ cells. Sequencing was done on a sample of naive CD8+ T cells sorted from blood. The receptors were gathered from a man aged 18 to 30 in good health.

The CDR3 nucleotides read TGTGCCACCAGCAGGCCCGACAGGGTCCGGGGGGAAGAGACCCAGTACTTC. Translation gives CATSRPDRVRGEETQYF. This rearrangement joins TRBV15 to TRBJ2-5; the D gene could be TRBD1 or TRBD2 (7 bases each). The germline V gene has CDR1 LNHNV and CDR2 YYDKDF (reference sequence). The CDR3 extends over 17 amino acids. V shed 3 bases and J shed 3 bases, with 20 bases lying between them.

The chain carries TRBV6-5 and TRBJ2-7; a possible D gene is TRBD1 (6 bases). V dropped 11 bases and J dropped 2 bases, with 16 bases sitting between them. Germline V CDR1 and CDR2: MNHEY, SVGAGI. The CDR3 loop spans 13 amino acids. DNA of the CDR3: TGTGCCGCGGGCGACAGGCCCCCCTACGAGCAGTACTTC. It yields the protein CAAGDRPPYEQYF.

This chain connects TRBV10-2 to TRBJ2-1, with 8 bases identical to TRBD2. Looked up from germline, CDR1 is WSHSY and CDR2 is SAAADI. V shed 3 bases and J 4 bases; nucleotides not matched to a gene: 8. The CDR3 consists of 16 residues. The CDR3 region has the DNA TGCGCCAGCAGTGACAAAGCGGGGGCGCAATACAATGAGCAGTTCTTC. Translated, it gives CASSDKAGAQYNEQFF.

The rearrangement joins TRBV18 to TRBJ2-7; maybe TRBD2 (6 bases). V lost 2 bases, J lost 2 bases, and 13 bases lay in between. From germline, CDR1 is KGHSH and CDR2 LQKENI. The CDR3 spans 15 residues. The CDR3 region has the DNA TGTGCCAGCTCACCAGGGCGGGGCGCTACCTACGAGCAGTACTTC. Amino acid sequence: CASSPGRGATYEQYF.

This chain links TRBV4-1 with TRBJ1-4, with D possibly being TRBD1 (5 bases). This CDR3 comprises 17 residues. Germline V CDR1 and CDR2: MGHRA, YSYEKL. Trimming shortened V by 0 bases and J by 5 bases, and 16 bases separated the two germline ends. CDR3 loop: CASSQDSQGYENEKLFF. The CDR3 DNA is TGCGCCAGCAGCCAAGATAGCCAGGGTTACGAGAATGAAAAACTGTTTTTT.

V and J are TRBV2 and TRBJ1-1; D call uncertain. CDR1 is SNHLY, CDR2 FYNNEI, per germline. This CDR3 has 12 amino acids. The V end lost 3 bases, the J end lost 7 bases, and 9 bases lay between the germline ends. CDR3 DNA sequence: TGTGCCAGCAGTGAGGAGTACTATGAAGCTTTCTTT. Protein product: CASSEEYYEAFF.

As for this clone: Within the sample, other DNA sequences also encode this same CDR3. This chain uses TRBV7-2 with TRBJ2-7; 9 bases match TRBD1. Losses at the gene ends were 0 bases for V and 3 bases for J; bases not matched to a gene: 3. The germline gives CDR1 SGHTA, CDR2 FQGNSA. This CDR3 is 15 amino acids long. The CDR3, as DNA: TGTGCCAGCAGCTTAGCGGGACAGGGAAACTACGAGCAGTACTTC. Translating it yields CASSLAGQGNYEQYF. Using reference TRBV7-2 and TRBJ2-7 for the parts outside the CDR3, the full variable domain is GAGVSQSPSNKVTEKGKDVELRCDPISGHTALYWYRQSLGQGLEFLIYFQGNSAPDKSGLPSDRFSAERTGGSVSTLTIQRTQQEDSAVYLCASSLAGQGNYEQYFGPGTRLTVT.

The chain is built from TRBV5-6 and TRBJ2-5; 8 bases fit TRBD1. The J call may be in error: the DNA end matches TRBJ2-7 better. CDR1 and CDR2 from the germline V gene are SGHDT and YYEEEE. The CDR3 has 15 residues. The CDR3 sequence is CASSLSGQATYEQYF. The CDR3 coding sequence is TGTGCCAGCAGCTTATCGGGACAGGCTACCTACGAGCAGTACTTC.

This clone was picked up a small number of times. The chain joins TRBV30 to TRBJ2-3; TRBD1 aligns across 8 bases. Germline CDR1 is GTSNPN and CDR2 is SVGIG (reference sequence). This CDR3 has 14 residues. With V trimmed by 0 bases and J by 1 base, 0 bases remained unmatched. CDR3 bases: TGTGCCTGGAGTGTACAGGGGGGCACAGATACGCAGTATTTT. Its translation is CAWSVQGGTDTQYF.

A note on this clone: Other DNA sequences of this sample code for an identical CDR3. V and J are TRBV27 and TRBJ1-2; D is unclear. Germline CDR1 reads MNHEY; CDR2 reads SMNVEV (reference sequence). The V end lost 0 bases, the J end lost 6 bases, and 8 bases lay between the germline ends. The CDR3 consists of 13 residues. This CDR3 reads CASSLSSADGYTF. In DNA form, the CDR3 reads TGTGCCAGCAGTTTATCCAGTGCAGATGGCTACACCTTC.

This clone was recorded only once. The same CDR3 also results from other DNA sequences found in this sample. This chain joins TRBV5-4 and TRBJ2-5; TRBD2 is a possible D gene (5 bases). The CDR3 length is 13 residues. V lost 2 bases and J 5 bases, leaving 10 bases between the germline ends. Looked up from germline, CDR1 is SGHNT and CDR2 is YYREEE (reference sequence). Written as DNA, the CDR3 is TGTGCCAGCAGCTTCCGGGGTCAGGAGACCCAGTACTTC. This translates into CASSFRGQETQYF.

This chain joins TRBV30 and TRBJ1-2; D gene unclear. Germline-derived CDR1 and CDR2 are GTSNPN and SVGIG (reference sequence). V lost 0 bases to trimming and J lost 5 bases, with 7 bases between them. This CDR3 spans 12 amino acids. CDR3 region: CAWSVLGYGYTF. CDR3 in DNA: TGTGCCTGGAGTGTACTGGGGTATGGCTACACCTTC.

The chain is built from TRBV11-2 and TRBJ1-1; D gene ambiguous. The ends were cut back, 0 bases at V and 1 base at J, with 15 bases in the middle. This CDR3 contains 17 residues. Germline CDR1 reads SGHAT; CDR2 reads FQNNGV. CDR3 nucleotide sequence: TGTGCCAGCAGCTTAGAGGTGTCATTGGAGAGGAACACTGAAGCTTTCTTT. This sequence encodes CASSLEVSLERNTEAFF.

The V gene is TRBV7-9, the J gene TRBJ2-7; D may be TRBD1 (6 bases). The V and J ends lost 1 base and 9 bases respectively, with 19 bases between them. Germline lookup yields CDR1 SEHNR and CDR2 FQNEAQ (reference sequence). CDR3 length: 15 amino acids. The CDR3 sequence: CASSLVLGRGEVQYF. The CDR3 DNA reads TGTGCCAGCAGCTTAGTCTTGGGCAGGGGAGAGGTGCAGTACTTC.

J is TRBJ2-4 and V is TRBV6-5; tentative D call: TRBD1 (5 bases). CDR1 and CDR2 from the germline V gene are MNHEY and SVGAGI. V was cut by 7 bases and J by 7 bases, with 17 bases left in between. This CDR3 contains 14 residues. As DNA, the CDR3 is TGTGCCAGCAAAAATGGACAAGGTTCCAACATTCAGTACTTC. Its translation: CASKNGQGSNIQYF.

The chain couples TRBV5-6 to TRBJ1-3; D perhaps matches TRBD1 (5 bases). Trimming cost V 2 bases and J 3 bases, with 15 bases left between them. CDR1 SGHDT and CDR2 YYEEEE come from the germline V gene. This CDR3 is 16 amino acids long. DNA for the CDR3: TGTGCCAGCAGCTTCGGGACGGGTGGTATTGGAAACACCATATATTTT. Protein product: CASSFGTGGIGNTIYF. Full variable domain (rest looked up from reference TRBV5-6 and TRBJ1-3): DAGVTQSPTHLIKTRGQQVTLRCSPKSGHDTVSWYQQALGQGPQFIFQYYEEEERQRGNFPDRFSGHQFPNYSSELNVNALLLGDSALYLCASSFGTGGIGNTIYFGEGSWLTVV.

The genes are TRBV4-1 and TRBJ1-5; 7 bases are a match to TRBD1. The CDR3 is made up of 16 amino acids. Germline V gene lookup returns CDR1 MGHRA and CDR2 YSYEKL. V lost 4 bases, J lost 2 bases, and 8 bases stayed unmatched. The CDR3 loop reads CASSPWGTGGNQPQHF. In DNA, the CDR3 is TGCGCCAGCAGCCCCTGGGGTACAGGGGGCAATCAGCCCCAGCATTTT.

The chain couples TRBV2 to TRBJ2-7, with 10 nucleotides matching TRBD1. This CDR3 comprises 16 residues. V trimming: 2 bases; J trimming: 2 bases; junction bases outside the gene matches: 6. The V gene's germline CDR1 is SNHLY and CDR2 FYNNEI. Here the CDR3 DNA reads TGTGCCAGCAGTGAAACTCTAGGACAGGGGGCCTACGAGCAGTACTTC. This encodes CASSETLGQGAYEQYF.

Only one count was recorded for this clone. The junction does not match germline at one end; this may be a read error. The rearrangement links TRBV11-2 to TRBJ1-1; D is ambiguous. From germline, CDR1 is SGHAT and CDR2 FQNNGV. This CDR3 region has 13 residues. CDR3 DNA: TGTGCCAGCAGCTTGCGGCTGAACACTGAAACTTTCTTT. Translation gives CASSLRLNTETFF. Based on the CDR3 plus reference TRBV11-2 and TRBJ1-1, the full variable domain is EAGVAQSPRYKIIEKRQSVAFWCNPISGHATLYWYQQILGQGPKLLIQFQNNGVVDDSQLPKDRFSAERLKGVDSTLKIQPAKLEDSAVYLCASSLRLNTETFFGQGTRLTVV.

V usage is TRBV9 and J usage is TRBJ1-2, with 8 bases that match TRBD1. J gave up 5 bases and V 2 bases, and 8 bases lay outside the gene matches. From germline, CDR1 is SGDLS and CDR2 YYNGEE. There are 15 residues in the CDR3. CDR3 bases: TGTGCCAGCAGCGTCCAGGACAGGGAATTATATGGCTACACCTTC. Translation gives CASSVQDRELYGYTF.

About this clone: The same CDR3 is also encoded by other DNA sequences in this sample. The chain combines TRBV19 with TRBJ2-1, with 9 bases aligning to TRBD2. The germline gives CDR1 LNHDA, CDR2 SQIVND (reference sequence). With 3 bases clipped from V and 4 bases from J, the junction kept 1 base outside the gene matches. This CDR3 is 14 amino acids long. The chain's CDR3 is CASSMGLAYNEQFF. The CDR3 region has the DNA TGTGCCAGTAGTATGGGACTAGCTTACAATGAGCAGTTCTTC.

V is TRBV14 and J is TRBJ2-1; 12 nucleotides line up with TRBD2. CDR3 length: 15 residues. V was pared by 6 bases and J by 3 bases, with 3 bases of the junction left unmatched. Germline V gives CDR1 SGHDN, CDR2 FVKESK. The CDR3 sequence is CASRTSGSLYNEQFF. The CDR3 DNA follows: TGTGCCAGCAGGACTAGCGGGAGTCTCTACAATGAGCAGTTCTTC. Complete variable domain (other parts from reference TRBV14 and TRBJ2-1): EAGVTQFPSHSVIEKGQTVTLRCDPISGHDNLYWYRRVMGKEIKFLLHFVKESKQDESGMPNNRFLAERTGGTYSTLKVQPAELEDSGVYFCASRTSGSLYNEQFFGPGTRLTVL.

The rearrangement uses TRBV7-9 and TRBJ1-3, with 9 nucleotides matching TRBD1. The CDR3 extends over 18 amino acids. Losses at the gene ends were 6 bases for V and 8 bases for J; bases not matched to a gene: 20. The germline CDR1 and CDR2 sequences are SEHNR and FQNEAQ (reference sequence). The CDR3 DNA follows: TGTGCCAGCAGATATAACACGGCCGATCCGGACAGGGGTGACACCATATATTTT. This gives the protein CASRYNTADPDRGDTIYF.